The 10 T cell receptor beta chains below were found in one sample sequenced in a study of chemoradiotherapy in HPV16-positive cancers. Repertoires were generated with immunoSEQ multiplex PCR, while TCRdb's copy carries only in-frame clones and drops some. This table holds 30,000 to 35,000 clones, about 80% found once. Sequences were derived from blood, sampled from a patient who underwent chemoradiotherapy. Receptors were obtained from a human donor with HPV-associated anogenital cancer.

The chain links TRBV7-2 to TRBJ2-3; 12 bases map to TRBD2. The germline V gene encodes CDR1 SGHTA and CDR2 FQGNSA. After removal of 3 bases from V and 4 bases from J, the junction contained 8 bases not matched to a gene. The CDR3 is 17 amino acids. For the CDR3, the DNA is TGTGCCAGCAGCTTCTCGCTGACTAGCGGGGGAGCAGATACGCAGTATTTT. Protein sequence: CASSFSLTSGGADTQYF.

The chain carries TRBV7-7 and TRBJ2-5, with 7 positions matching TRBD1. The V and J ends lost 5 bases and 4 bases, in that order; junction bases with no gene match: 7. The CDR3 is made up of 14 amino acids. Germline V gene data show CDR1 as SSHAT and CDR2 as FNYEAQ (reference sequence). The DNA for the CDR3 is TGTGCCAGCAGCCTCGGACAGGCTGGAGAGACCCAGTACTTC. Translating gives CASSLGQAGETQYF.

V is TRBV7-9 and J is TRBJ1-4; perhaps TRBD1 as D (6 bases). CDR3 length: 16 amino acids. Germline V lookup: CDR1 SEHNR, CDR2 FQNEAQ (reference sequence). The V end was cut by 3 bases, the J end by 2 bases, with 13 bases between. The CDR3 spells CASSFGGGGTNEKLFF. The CDR3 DNA is TGTGCCAGCAGCTTCGGAGGGGGGGGCACTAATGAAAAACTGTTTTTT. Full variable domain (missing parts from reference TRBV7-9 and TRBJ1-4): DTGVSQNPRHKITKRGQNVTFRCDPISEHNRLYWYRQTLGQGPEFLTYFQNEAQLEKSRLLSDRFSAERPKGSFSTLEIQRTEQGDSAMYLCASSFGGGGTNEKLFFGSGTQLSVL.

CDR3: CASSPPTGVNTEAFF. The CDR3 nucleotides read TGTGCCAGCAGTCCTCCGACAGGGGTGAACACTGAAGCTTTCTTT. The rearrangement joins TRBV6-5 to TRBJ1-1; 8 bases map to TRBD1. Germline assignment: CDR1 MNHEY and CDR2 SVGAGI. V shed 5 bases, J shed 0 bases, and the junction held 5 bases outside the gene matches. The CDR3 has 15 residues.

The V call is TRBV19, the J call TRBJ1-5, with D perhaps TRBD1 (5 bases). With 7 bases removed from V and 0 bases from J, the gap between germline ends came to 10 bases. CDR3 length equals 14 residues. Germline CDR1 reads LNHDA; CDR2 reads SQIVND (reference sequence). The CDR3 sequence is CASKTDYSNQPQHF. CDR3 sequence (DNA): TGTGCCAGTAAGACAGATTATAGCAATCAGCCCCAGCATTTT. Based on the CDR3 plus reference TRBV19 and TRBJ1-5, the full variable domain is DGGITQSPKYLFRKEGQNVTLSCEQNLNHDAMYWYRQDPGQGLRLIYYSQIVNDFQKGDIAEGYSVSREKKESFPLTVTSAQKNPTAFYLCASKTDYSNQPQHFGDGTRLSIL.

This clone was observed a handful of times. V usage is TRBV9 and J usage is TRBJ1-1; D is undetermined. Germline V gives CDR1 SGDLS, CDR2 YYNGEE. Trimming took 0 bases from V and 4 from J, leaving 10 bases between them. The CDR3 runs to 14 residues. The chain's CDR3 is CASSVDGEPTEAFF. CDR3 DNA sequence: TGTGCCAGCAGCGTAGACGGAGAACCCACTGAAGCTTTCTTT.

V and J are TRBV27 and TRBJ2-2, with D perhaps matching TRBD1 (6 bases). The ends were cut back, 5 bases at V and 3 bases at J, with 13 bases in the middle. CDR3 size: 15 residues. From germline, CDR1 is MNHEY and CDR2 SMNVEV (reference sequence). CDR3 sequence: CASSLRTGHTGELFF. CDR3 bases: TGTGCCAGCAGTCTGCGCACAGGGCACACCGGGGAGCTGTTTTTT.

The rearrangement uses TRBV2 and TRBJ1-1, with 8 positions matching TRBD1. Per germline, CDR1 SNHLY and CDR2 FYNNEI. J gave up 3 bases and V 2 bases, and 5 bases lay outside the gene matches. The CDR3 sequence is 15 residues long. The CDR3 nucleotides read TGTGCCAGCAGTGAATGGAACAGGGGGGACACTGAAGCTTTCTTT. The encoded protein is CASSEWNRGDTEAFF.

V gene TRBV4-1 combines with J gene TRBJ1-1; TRBD1 matches 8 bases. Per germline, CDR1 MGHRA and CDR2 YSYEKL. The CDR3 runs to 19 residues. The V segment lost 0 bases and the J segment 0 bases; nucleotides outside the gene matches: 12. The CDR3 protein is CASSQESLYRGTMNTEAFF. In DNA, the CDR3 is TGCGCCAGCAGCCAAGAATCCCTCTACAGGGGGACTATGAACACTGAAGCTTTCTTT.

This chain links TRBV28 with TRBJ2-1; D is unclear. The CDR3 extends over 16 amino acids. Trimming removed 7 bases at V and 4 bases at J, with 20 bases between. Germline-derived CDR1 and CDR2 are MDHEN and SYDVKM. CDR3 residues: CASNPIGRTAYNEQFF. As DNA, the CDR3 is TGTGCCAGCAACCCCATAGGAAGGACGGCGTACAATGAGCAGTTCTTC.